This TCR beta chain was recovered during a study of T cells in Graves' hyperthyroidism and ophthalmopathy. The study's findings and limits: Within blood appeared most thyroid clonotypes that had expanded above 0.001. From stable hyperthyroidism, ophthalmopathy was separated by a 13 V-J model. The model identified upcoming ophthalmopathy a median 6.5 months ahead of onset.

The CDR3 length is 12 residues. The V end lost 3 bases, the J end lost 6 bases, and 5 bases lay between the germline ends. Clinical symptoms, serum thyroxine and TRAb, thyroid ultrasound and orbital computed tomography together formed the diagnostic basis. Worth noting for this clonotype: Its antigen remains unidentified.

Amplified TCR beta CDR3 regions came from RNA transcripts. RT-PCR in the first round (using the HTBI primer set) targeted the TCR CDR3. TCRdb ran MiXCR on the multiplex PCR reads and lists one entry per CDR3 protein. The profile shows around 600,000 distinct CDR3 sequences, 40% to 55% of them singletons. This rearrangement joins TRBV7-1 to TRBJ1-4; D not resolved. TRBV7-1 belongs to the ORF category, with a function that is uncertain. The receptor was isolated from an adult man with Graves' disease, either hyperthyroidism or ophthalmopathy (not recorded which). Sequencing input: peripheral blood or thyroid tissue (not recorded which). The CDR3 DNA reads TGTGCCAGCAGCTCCGGACATGAAAAACTGTTTTTT. Translating gives CASSSGHEKLFF.